The clone carrying this T cell receptor beta chain showed up just a few times. Its target is unknown. The method was immunoSEQ multiplex PCR; TCRdb's version includes in-frame clones alone and lacks a portion of them. Here the sample spans about 160,000 clones, more than 70% being singletons. The record originates from a study of cytomegalovirus exposure and HLA in healthy donors. Study-wide context: The platform used for the 120 or so validation repertoires matched that of the roughly 630 first-cohort repertoires, a later analysis reported.

This CDR3 contains 12 residues. V was pared by 8 bases and J by 5 bases, with 13 bases between. Germline V gene data show CDR1 as SNHLY and CDR2 as FYNNEI. Findings and caveats of the study: There were some public TCRs occurring in many donors, but most TCR sequences were rare. The classifier reportedly diagnosed cytomegalovirus status with high specificity and sensitivity. It was fewer than 200 TCR beta chains that were listed as cytomegalovirus-associated.

This TCR derives from a man between 25 and 39 years old in good health and CMV-seropositive. The chain is built from TRBV2 and TRBJ2-7, with D possibly TRBD1 on 5 matching bases. Sequences were obtained from PBMCs. CDR3: CASSAGFDEQYF. CDR3 nucleotide sequence: TGTGCCAGCTCGGCAGGGTTCGACGAGCAGTACTTC.